These 5 T cell receptor beta chains were sequenced from one sample in a study of T cells in Graves' hyperthyroidism and ophthalmopathy. TCR beta CDR3 regions were amplified from RNA. A first-round RT-PCR of the TCR CDR3 used the HTBI primer set. TCRdb independently ran MiXCR on the multiplex PCR reads; one entry per CDR3 protein. The sample includes roughly 180,000 distinct CDR3 sequences, approximately 15% of them seen just once. The sequencing sample was made of blood. The source is a woman in her forties or fifties with Graves' hyperthyroidism.

This clonotype was found many times. V is TRBV7-2 and J is TRBJ1-2; D is possibly TRBD1 (5 bases). The CDR3 sequence is 16 residues long. From germline, CDR1 is SGHTA and CDR2 FQGNSA. Trimming cost V 0 bases and J 4 bases, with 15 bases left between them. This chain's CDR3 is CASSLASTVRAYGYTF. The CDR3 DNA follows: TGTGCCAGCAGCTTAGCCTCCACGGTCAGGGCCTATGGCTACACCTTC.

This clonotype was detected ten times or more. The rearrangement links TRBV6-1 to TRBJ2-5; D is undetermined. The V gene's germline CDR1 is MNHNS and CDR2 SASEGT. Between the trimmed V and J ends, which lost 4 bases and 7 bases, there was a span of 16 bases. This CDR3 region has 14 residues. The CDR3 bases are TGTGCCAGCAGTGTATTAGCAGGCCTAGGGACCCAGTACTTC. As protein: CASSVLAGLGTQYF.

This clonotype was counted between two and nine times. The rearrangement uses TRBV7-6 and TRBJ1-6; perhaps TRBD1 as D (5 bases). Germline CDR1 reads SGHVS; CDR2 reads FNYEAQ. Between the trimmed V and J ends, which lost 0 bases and 10 bases, there was a span of 22 bases. The CDR3 contains 18 residues. The CDR3 DNA sequence: TGTGCCAGCAGCTTAGCCTTCGGAGAGGGCAGGGCAAACTCACCCCTCCACTTT. It specifies CASSLAFGEGRANSPLHF.

The chain carries TRBV10-2 and TRBJ2-3; tentatively, D is TRBD2 (7 bases). The CDR3 length is 13 residues. Germline V lookup: CDR1 WSHSY, CDR2 SAAADI. With 6 bases removed from V and 1 base from J, the gap between germline ends came to 8 bases. The chain's CDR3 is CASRGGRTDTQYF. DNA of the CDR3: TGCGCCAGCAGGGGGGGGCGCACAGATACGCAGTATTTT.

Ten or more counts support this clonotype. This chain uses TRBV3-1 with TRBJ2-3, with unresolved D. Germline values: CDR1 LGHDT, CDR2 YNNKEL (reference sequence). V was shortened by 0 bases and J by 6 bases, with 7 bases between the two germline ends. The CDR3 has 13 residues. The chain's CDR3 is CASSQERKDTQYF. The CDR3 DNA sequence: TGTGCCAGCAGCCAAGAGAGGAAGGATACGCAGTATTTT.